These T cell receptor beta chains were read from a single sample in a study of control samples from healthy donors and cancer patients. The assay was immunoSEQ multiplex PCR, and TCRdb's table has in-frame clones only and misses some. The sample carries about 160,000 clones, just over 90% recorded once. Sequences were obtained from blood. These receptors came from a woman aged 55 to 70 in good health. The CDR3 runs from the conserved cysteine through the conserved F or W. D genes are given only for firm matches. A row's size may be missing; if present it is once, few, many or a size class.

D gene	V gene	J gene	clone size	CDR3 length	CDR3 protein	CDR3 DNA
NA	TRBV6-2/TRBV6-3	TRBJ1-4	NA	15	CASSYSGTTVNLLFF	TGTGCCAGCAGTTACTCCGGGACAACCGTGAATTTGCTGTTTTTT
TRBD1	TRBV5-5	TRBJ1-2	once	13	CASSYQTGDGYTF	TGTGCCAGCAGCTATCAGACAGGGGATGGCTACACCTTC
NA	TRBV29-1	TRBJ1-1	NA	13	CSVVQRLNTEAFF	TGCAGCGTTGTCCAGAGACTTAACACTGAAGCTTTCTTT
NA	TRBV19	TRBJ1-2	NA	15	CASSIDPNRGNGYTF	TGTGCCAGTAGTATAGATCCAAATCGGGGGAACGGCTACACCTTC
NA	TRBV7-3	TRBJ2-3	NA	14	CASSFDRSTDTQYF	TGTGCCAGCAGCTTTGACAGAAGCACAGATACGCAGTATTTT
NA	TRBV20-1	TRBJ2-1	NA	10	CSADGGEQFF	TGCAGTGCTGACGGTGGTGAGCAGTTCTTC
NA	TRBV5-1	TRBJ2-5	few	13	CASSLEGSETQYF	TGCGCCAGCAGCTTGGAAGGGTCGGAGACCCAGTACTTC
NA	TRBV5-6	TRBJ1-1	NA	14	CASSSKDPGTEAFF	TGTGCCAGCAGCTCCAAGGATCCCGGCACTGAAGCTTTCTTT
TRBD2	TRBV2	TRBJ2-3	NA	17	CASSEKRTSDSTDTQYF	TGTGCCAGCAGTGAAAAGAGGACTAGCGACAGCACAGATACGCAGTATTTT
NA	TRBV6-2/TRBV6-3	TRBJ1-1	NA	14	CASSYSRQSSEAFF	TGTGCCAGCAGTTATTCACGTCAAAGCAGTGAAGCTTTCTTT
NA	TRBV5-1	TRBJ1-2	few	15	CASSFGTGLIYGYTF	TGCGCCAGCAGTTTCGGAACCGGACTGATCTATGGCTACACCTTC
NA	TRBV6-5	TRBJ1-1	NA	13	CASTSLMNTEAFF	TGTGCCAGCACAAGTTTAATGAACACTGAAGCTTTCTTT
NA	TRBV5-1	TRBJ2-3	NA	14	CASSLGRFSDTQYF	TGCGCCAGCAGCTTGGGCAGGTTCTCAGATACGCAGTATTTT
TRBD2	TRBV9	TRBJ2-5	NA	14	CASSVSGGEETQYF	TGTGCCAGCAGCGTAAGCGGGGGAGAAGAGACCCAGTACTTC
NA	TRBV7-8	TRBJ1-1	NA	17	CASSLDQRQNMNTEAFF	TGTGCCAGCAGCTTAGATCAGAGACAAAACATGAACACTGAAGCTTTCTTT
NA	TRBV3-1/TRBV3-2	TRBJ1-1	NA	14	CASSQARSGTEAFF	TGTGCCAGCAGCCAAGCTCGCTCAGGGACTGAAGCTTTCTTT
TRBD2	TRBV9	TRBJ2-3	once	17	CASSVGSSGGAADTQYF	TGTGCCAGCAGCGTAGGGTCTAGCGGGGGGGCCGCAGATACGCAGTATTTT
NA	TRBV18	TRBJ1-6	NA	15	CASSRDRTGNSPLHF	TGTGCCAGCTCACGTGACAGGACGGGGAATTCACCCCTCCACTTT
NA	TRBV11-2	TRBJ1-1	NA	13	CASSLWENTEAFF	TGTGCCAGCAGCTTATGGGAGAACACTGAAGCTTTCTTT
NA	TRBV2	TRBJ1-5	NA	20	CASQQSRAGWSVELGQPQHF	TGTGCCAGCCAGCAGTCCAGAGCAGGATGGTCCGTCGAGTTAGGTCAGCCCCAGCATTTT
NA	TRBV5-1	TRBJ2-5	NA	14	CASKVSGGAETQYF	TGCGCCAGCAAGGTTTCGGGGGGCGCGGAGACCCAGTACTTC
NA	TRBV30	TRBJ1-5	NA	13	CAWSLGGYQPQHF	TGTGCCTGGAGCTTAGGAGGCTACCAGCCCCAGCATTTT
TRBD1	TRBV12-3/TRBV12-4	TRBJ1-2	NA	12	CASSRRQGSYTF	TGTGCCAGCAGTCGGCGACAGGGTAGCTACACCTTC
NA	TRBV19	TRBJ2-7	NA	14	CASSPRTGPYEQYF	TGTGCCAGTAGTCCCCGGACTGGACCCTACGAGCAGTACTTC
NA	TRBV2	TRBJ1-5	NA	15	CASSEALGSNQPQHF	TGTGCCAGCAGTGAAGCGTTGGGCAGCAATCAGCCCCAGCATTTT
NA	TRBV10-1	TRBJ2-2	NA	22	CASSEYQRRRGEGGIPAGELFF	TGCGCCAGCAGTGAGTACCAACGCCGTCGCGGAGAGGGGGGCATACCCGCCGGGGAGCTGTTTTTT
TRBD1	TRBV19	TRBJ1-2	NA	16	CASSTRQGVTNYGYTF	TGTGCCAGTAGTACTCGACAGGGGGTAACTAACTATGGCTACACCTTC
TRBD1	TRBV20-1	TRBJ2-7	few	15	CSASRGGQGASEQYF	TGCAGTGCTAGTCGCGGGGGACAGGGGGCATCTGAGCAGTACTTC
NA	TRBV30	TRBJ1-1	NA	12	CAWSTDSTEAFF	TGTGCCTGGAGTACCGACAGTACTGAAGCTTTCTTT
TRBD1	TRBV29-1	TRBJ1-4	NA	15	CSVGGGTGAVEKLFF	TGCAGCGTTGGAGGCGGGACAGGGGCTGTGGAAAAACTGTTTTTT
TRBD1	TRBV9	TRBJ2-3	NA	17	CASSVGGTGRVTDTQYF	TGTGCCAGCAGCGTAGGAGGGACAGGGAGAGTCACAGATACGCAGTATTTT
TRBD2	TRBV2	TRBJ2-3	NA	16	CASRTPLAGGPDTQYF	TGTGCCAGCAGGACACCACTAGCGGGGGGCCCAGATACGCAGTATTTT
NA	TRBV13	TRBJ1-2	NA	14	CASSPLALGYGYTF	TGTGCCAGCAGCCCCCTGGCGCTGGGCTATGGCTACACCTTC
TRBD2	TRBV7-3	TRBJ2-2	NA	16	CASSLSPSGVSGELFF	TGTGCCAGCAGCTTAAGTCCTAGCGGGGTCTCCGGGGAGCTGTTTTTT
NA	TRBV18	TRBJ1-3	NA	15	CASSPQGASGNTIYF	TGTGCCAGCTCACCACAGGGAGCCTCTGGAAACACCATATATTTT
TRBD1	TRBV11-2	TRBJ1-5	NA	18	CASSRATDSGGSNQPQHF	TGTGCCAGCAGCCGAGCCACAGATTCAGGGGGTAGCAATCAGCCCCAGCATTTT
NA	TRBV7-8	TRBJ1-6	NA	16	CASSLAATAANSPLHF	TGTGCCAGCAGCTTAGCGGCGACAGCAGCTAATTCACCCCTCCACTTT
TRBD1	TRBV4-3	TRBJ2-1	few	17	CASSHILSRGNRNEQFF	TGCGCCAGCAGCCACATCCTTAGCAGGGGGAACCGCAATGAGCAGTTCTTC
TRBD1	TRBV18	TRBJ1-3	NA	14	CASSPGQTGNTIYF	TGTGCCAGCTCACCGGGACAGACTGGAAACACCATATATTTT
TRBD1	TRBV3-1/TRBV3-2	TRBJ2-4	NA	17	CASSQERDSFAKNIQYF	TGTGCCAGCAGCCAAGAAAGGGACAGCTTCGCCAAAAACATTCAGTACTTC
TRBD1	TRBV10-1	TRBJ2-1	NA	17	CASRILETGGFGNEQFF	TGCGCCAGCCGGATTTTGGAAACAGGGGGCTTCGGCAATGAGCAGTTCTTC
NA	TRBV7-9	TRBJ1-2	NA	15	CASSLQGITPDGYTF	TGTGCCAGCAGCTTACAGGGGATCACCCCTGATGGCTACACCTTC
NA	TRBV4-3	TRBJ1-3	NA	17	CASSRSHDSSSGNTIYF	TGCGCCAGCAGCCGCAGCCACGACAGCTCCTCTGGAAACACCATATATTTT
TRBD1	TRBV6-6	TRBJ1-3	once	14	CASSYGTAGNTIYF	TGTGCCAGCAGTTACGGGACAGCTGGAAACACCATATATTTT
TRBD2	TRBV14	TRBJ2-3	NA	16	CASSQDLAGFTDTQYF	TGTGCCAGCAGCCAAGACCTAGCGGGCTTCACAGATACGCAGTATTTT
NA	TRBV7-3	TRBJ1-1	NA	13	CASSSQRDTEAFF	TGTGCCAGCAGCTCCCAGCGGGACACTGAAGCTTTCTTT
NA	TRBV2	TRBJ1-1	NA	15	CASSGQLGDRGEAFF	TGTGCCAGCAGTGGACAGTTAGGGGACCGGGGTGAAGCTTTCTTT
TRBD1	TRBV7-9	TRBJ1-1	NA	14	CASSLDRGGGEAFF	TGTGCCAGCAGCTTAGATAGAGGGGGCGGTGAAGCTTTCTTT
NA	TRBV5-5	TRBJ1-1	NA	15	CASSLVWYLNTEAFF	TGTGCCAGCAGCCTGGTTTGGTACTTGAACACTGAAGCTTTCTTT
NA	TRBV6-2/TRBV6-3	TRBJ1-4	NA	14	CASSSGAANEKLFF	TGTGCCAGCAGTTCCGGCGCGGCTAATGAAAAACTGTTTTTT
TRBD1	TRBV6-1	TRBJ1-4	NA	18	CASSERGQGPLHNEKLFF	TGTGCCAGCAGTGAAAGGGGACAGGGCCCTCTACATAATGAAAAACTGTTTTTT
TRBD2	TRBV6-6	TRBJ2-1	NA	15	CASSYSGGRGSEQFF	TGTGCCAGCAGTTACTCCGGGGGGAGAGGTAGTGAGCAGTTCTTC
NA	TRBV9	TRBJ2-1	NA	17	CASSVVGDGGAYNEQFF	TGTGCCAGCAGCGTAGTCGGAGATGGGGGCGCCTACAATGAGCAGTTCTTC
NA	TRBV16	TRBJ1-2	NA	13	CASSQDWADGYTF	TGTGCCAGCAGCCAAGACTGGGCAGATGGCTACACCTTC
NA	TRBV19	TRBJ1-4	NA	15	CASSIFWETNEKLFF	TGTGCCAGTAGTATATTTTGGGAAACTAATGAAAAACTGTTTTTT